This T cell receptor (beta chain) was recorded in a study of STAT3 mutations in large granular lymphocyte leukemia. Around 41,000 productive templates were obtained per sample on average. Assay: immunoSEQ multiplex PCR; the TCRdb copy retains only in-frame clones and omits some. The sample yields over 10,000 clones, about 85% seen once. General study points: In about 30% of the 18 patients, new TCR clonotypes emerged after therapy. A small but highly pathogenic clone may have been missed. Suggested: STAT3 mutation was not the ancestral event for these clonal expansions. In T-cell large granular lymphocyte leukemia, about half of patients showed multiple immunodominant subclonotypes.

The CDR3 totals 16 residues. The V and J ends lost 1 base and 4 bases, in that order; junction bases with no gene match: 7. CDR1 LNHNV and CDR2 YYDKDF come from the germline V gene (reference sequence). On this clone: Antigen specificity is unknown.

The sequenced sample was peripheral blood mononuclear cells. This receptor was identified in a man aged 55-75 years with T-cell large granular lymphocyte leukemia. Some clones in this sample may be carry-over from other donors' samples. This chain joins TRBV15 and TRBJ2-1, with 7 bases fitting TRBD1. The CDR3 reads CATSRVTGALYNEQFF. As DNA, the CDR3 is TGTGCCACCAGCAGAGTCACAGGGGCGCTTTACAATGAGCAGTTCTTC.